This TCR beta chain came from a study of CD8 T cells in Susac syndrome. Study-level information: Among the sequenced Susac syndrome patients, roughly 6 had active disease while about eight were in remission.

TEMRA cells were enriched by FACS, while CD8+ and CD4+ T cells were obtained through a negative isolation that was performed magnetically. This clonotype was seen more than once but under ten times. CDR1 MDHEN and CDR2 SYDVKM come from the germline V gene. This CDR3 comprises 13 residues. The V end lost 5 bases, the J end lost 4 bases, and 11 bases lay between the germline ends. Reverse transcription used roughly 0.5 to 1 ug RNA and random hexamers. TCRdb reanalysed the immunoSEQ multiplex PCR reads using MiXCR and keeps one entry per CDR3 protein. This table holds about 81,000 distinct CDR3 sequences, 94% found once.

This sequence joins TRBV28 and TRBJ1-1; unclear D gene. The receptor was isolated from a human donor with Susac syndrome. The sample comprised CD8+ T cells from PBMCs. CDR3 amino acids: CASSPPGSTEAFF. In nucleotides, the CDR3 is TGTGCCAGCAGTCCCCCCGGGAGCACTGAAGCTTTCTTT.